What follows is one T cell receptor beta chain and its context. The antigen remains undetermined. The CDR3 sequence is 13 residues long. V was pared by 0 bases and J by 7 bases, with 3 bases of the junction left unmatched. CDR1 and CDR2 (germline): MNHEY, SMNVEV (reference sequence). This sample was included in a study of cytomegalovirus exposure and HLA in healthy donors. Study-level findings and limits: Beyond CMV serostatus, there was no information to go on about immune exposure.

In the PCR, 60 Vbeta and 13 Jbeta primers were used. Sequencing was performed with immunoSEQ multiplex PCR; in TCRdb, only in-frame clones are kept and a portion is missing. The table for this sample gives around 70,000 clones. This clonotype was obtained from a woman aged 35 to 49 in good health and CMV-seropositive. The chain uses TRBV27 and TRBJ2-7, with 7 bases fitting TRBD1. Sample: PBMCs. The CDR3 nucleotides are TGTGCCAGCAGTTTATCAGGGGGCAGGGAGCAGTACTTC. This sequence encodes CASSLSGGREQYF.